Presented here are 21 T cell receptor beta chains from one specimen sequenced in a study of cytomegalovirus exposure and HLA in healthy donors. A multiplex PCR was run with 60 Vbeta primers and 13 Jbeta primers. The table came from immunoSEQ multiplex PCR; TCRdb's copy has only in-frame clones and leaves some out. The sample shows 75,000 to 100,000 clones, 70% to 75% of them seen only once. Sequencing was performed on PBMCs. The receptors come from a man in his forties in good health and CMV-seronegative.

This chain joins TRBV6-5 and TRBJ2-7; 11 nucleotides align to TRBD1. This CDR3 is built from 14 residues. With 5 bases clipped from V and 5 bases from J, the junction kept 5 bases outside the gene matches. Germline lookup yields CDR1 MNHEY and CDR2 SVGAGI. Written as DNA, the CDR3 is TGTGCCAGCAGTCCGGGACAGGGGGTTGACGAGCAGTACTTC. Translation: CASSPGQGVDEQYF.

The genes are TRBV5-1 and TRBJ1-4; D remains ambiguous. The CDR3 consists of 15 residues. Germline V CDR1 and CDR2: SGHRS, YFSETQ. V was pared by 4 bases and J by 4 bases, with 14 bases between. In nucleotides, the CDR3 is TGCGCCAGCAGCATCGGACTCACTGGTAATGAAAAACTGTTTTTT. Its translation is CASSIGLTGNEKLFF.

V gene TRBV16 combines with J gene TRBJ1-5, with a possible D match to TRBD1 (5 bases). The CDR3 has 16 amino acids. Trimming shortened V by 4 bases and J by 5 bases, and 18 bases separated the two germline ends. Per the germline V gene, CDR1 is KGHSY and CDR2 is FQNENV. The CDR3 DNA reads TGTGCCAGCAGCCCATCAATGTCAGGGATCGATCAGCCCCAGCATTTT. Translated: CASSPSMSGIDQPQHF.

This chain links TRBV5-6 with TRBJ2-7; D is possibly TRBD1 (5 bases). The V and J ends lost 2 bases and 0 bases respectively, with 15 bases between them. The CDR3 sequence is 16 residues long. CDR1 is SGHDT and CDR2 is YYEEEE in the germline V gene. DNA for the CDR3: TGTGCCAGCAGCTTCCCTCAGACAGACATCTCCTACGAGCAGTACTTC. The encoded protein is CASSFPQTDISYEQYF.

This clone came up a few times. CDR3 nucleotides: TGTGCCAGCAGTCACAAAGACGGAGAAGATACGCAGTATTTT. Amino acid sequence: CASSHKDGEDTQYF. V is TRBV27 and J is TRBJ2-3, with D hard to call. Trimming took off 5 bases at V and 5 bases at J, with 14 bases between the two ends. There are 14 residues in the CDR3. Germline V gene data show CDR1 as MNHEY and CDR2 as SMNVEV (reference sequence).

The chain joins TRBV28 to TRBJ1-5, with TRBD1 identical over 7 bases. J was trimmed by 3 bases and V by 5 bases; bases with no gene match: 10. The CDR3 sequence is 16 residues long. The germline gives CDR1 MDHEN, CDR2 SYDVKM. The CDR3 here is CASSLLGTDLNQPQHF. The CDR3 nucleotides are TGTGCCAGCAGTCTACTCGGGACAGATCTCAATCAGCCCCAGCATTTT. Together with reference TRBV28 and TRBJ1-5, the CDR3 gives the full variable domain: DVKVTQSSRYLVKRTGEKVFLECVQDMDHENMFWYRQDPGLGLRLIYFSYDVKMKEKGDIPEGYSVSREKKERFSLILESASTNQTSMYLCASSLLGTDLNQPQHFGDGTRLSIL.

V usage is TRBV7-2 and J usage is TRBJ1-6; maybe TRBD1 (6 bases). V dropped 5 bases and J dropped 6 bases, with 8 bases sitting between them. Germline CDR1 and CDR2: SGHTA and FQGNSA. The CDR3 runs to 13 residues. CDR3 nucleotide sequence: TGTGCCAGCAGCGGACAGCCTAATTCACCCCTCCACTTT. Its protein is CASSGQPNSPLHF.

This rearrangement joins TRBV27 to TRBJ2-7; TRBD1 agrees at 8 bases. The CDR3 totals 14 residues. With V trimmed by 1 base and J by 5 bases, 4 bases remained unmatched. Germline V gene data show CDR1 as MNHEY and CDR2 as SMNVEV (reference sequence). The CDR3 DNA sequence: TGTGCCAGCAGTTTATGGACAGGGAGCCACGAGCAGTACTTC. Its translation: CASSLWTGSHEQYF.

V usage is TRBV7-9 and J usage is TRBJ1-5; weak D call: TRBD1 (5 bases). Germline V gives CDR1 SEHNR, CDR2 FQNEAQ (reference sequence). Trimming removed 5 bases at V and 9 bases at J, with 17 bases between. The CDR3 is 14 residues long. CDR3: CASSEDNVILPQHF. CDR3 DNA: TGTGCCAGCAGCGAGGACAACGTTATCTTGCCCCAGCATTTT.

This chain connects TRBV5-4 to TRBJ2-5; the D gene is possibly TRBD2 (5 bases). Germline V gives CDR1 SGHNT, CDR2 YYREEE (reference sequence). With 4 bases removed from V and 1 base from J, the gap between germline ends came to 17 bases. The CDR3 length is 16 residues. CDR3 coding DNA: TGTGCCAGCAGCGCTATCCCGGAGGCGCTCCAAGAGACCCAGTACTTC. Amino acids: CASSAIPEALQETQYF.

This chain's CDR3 is CASSPGQGGLVTEAFF. The CDR3 nucleotides read TGTGCCAGCTCACCAGGACAGGGTGGTCTCGTCACTGAAGCTTTCTTT. J is TRBJ1-1 and V is TRBV18, with TRBD1 matching 8 bases. The CDR3 runs 16 residues. From germline, CDR1 is KGHSH and CDR2 LQKENI. V shed 2 bases and J 4 bases; nucleotides not matched to a gene: 9.

This clone has just a few counts. The chain combines TRBV5-6 with TRBJ2-1; D remains unclear. The ends were cut back, 0 bases at V and 4 bases at J, with 8 bases in the middle. Germline V gene data show CDR1 as SGHDT and CDR2 as YYEEEE. The CDR3 covers 14 residues. CDR3 in DNA: TGTGCCAGCAGCTTGGTCCAGAATTACAATGAGCAGTTCTTC. Amino acid sequence: CASSLVQNYNEQFF.

The chain couples TRBV19 to TRBJ2-7, with TRBD1 identical over 11 bases. CDR1 LNHDA and CDR2 SQIVND come from the germline V gene (reference sequence). Unmatched junction bases numbered 6, after V lost 4 bases and J lost 4 bases. The CDR3 is 15 amino acids. This CDR3 is CASSNPGQGAYEQYF. CDR3 sequence (DNA): TGTGCCAGTAGTAACCCAGGACAGGGGGCATACGAGCAGTACTTC.

The J gene is TRBJ2-6, the V gene TRBV28, with D possibly TRBD1 on 5 matching bases. CDR3 length equals 15 residues. Germline V lookup: CDR1 MDHEN, CDR2 SYDVKM. V lost 5 bases and J 0 bases, leaving 8 bases between the germline ends. CDR3 residues: CASSPTDSGANVLTF. The DNA of the CDR3 is TGTGCCAGCAGTCCGACAGACTCTGGGGCCAACGTCCTGACTTTC.

The genes are TRBV7-2 and TRBJ1-2; TRBD1 agrees at 8 bases. With 4 bases clipped from V and 7 bases from J, the junction kept 17 bases outside the gene matches. The CDR3 has 17 residues. CDR1 is SGHTA, CDR2 FQGNSA, per germline. For the CDR3, the DNA is TGTGCCAGCAGCTCCGACAGGGGTTCAGGAGGAATAGTTGGCTACACCTTC. This codes for CASSSDRGSGGIVGYTF.

This rearrangement joins TRBV20-1 to TRBJ2-3; D unclear. The CDR3 covers 11 residues. The ends were cut back, 1 base at V and 9 bases at J, with 8 bases in the middle. Germline CDR1 reads DFQATT; CDR2 reads SNEGSKA (reference sequence). The CDR3 DNA follows: TGCAGTGCTAGAGGACTTGGAACGCAGTATTTT. Translation: CSARGLGTQYF.

Comments on this clone: One junction end does not reproduce the germline sequence, and a read error may be involved. The chain recombines TRBV7-9 with TRBJ2-7; D is perhaps TRBD1 (6 bases). Germline CDR1 reads SEHNR; CDR2 reads FQNEAQ (reference sequence). The CDR3 has 13 amino acids. CDR3 in amino acids: CSSSRTASSEQYF. For the CDR3, the DNA is TGTTCCAGCAGCCGGACAGCCTCAAGCGAGCAGTACTTC.

This clone was found a few times. The rearrangement links TRBV27 to TRBJ1-4; maybe TRBD1 (5 bases). The CDR3 extends over 14 amino acids. Germline CDR1 reads MNHEY; CDR2 reads SMNVEV (reference sequence). Trimming removed 5 bases from V and 7 bases from J, with 14 bases in between. In DNA, the CDR3 is TGTGCCAGCAGTACAGGTCCCACTGCTGAAAAACTGTTTTTT. Translating it yields CASSTGPTAEKLFF.

The J gene is TRBJ1-2, the V gene TRBV6-5; tentatively, D is TRBD1 (5 bases). Per germline, CDR1 MNHEY and CDR2 SVGAGI. V gave up 7 bases and J gave up 1 base, with 13 bases separating them. This CDR3 spans 14 amino acids. CDR3: CASTLGGFNYGYTF. Written as DNA, the CDR3 is TGTGCCAGCACCTTGGGGGGGTTTAACTATGGCTACACCTTC.

This clone occurred a few times. A read error is the likely source, as a far larger clone sits one nucleotide away. The J gene is TRBJ1-1, the V gene TRBV2, with 9 positions matching TRBD1. This CDR3 contains 13 residues. Per the germline V gene, CDR1 is SNHLY and CDR2 is FYNNEI. Losses at the gene ends were 5 bases for V and 5 bases for J; bases not matched to a gene: 3. The CDR3 DNA reads as TGTGCCAGCAGTATCGGGACAGGGACTGAAGCTTTCTTT. Its translation is CASSIGTGTEAFF.

The V and J genes are TRBV18 and TRBJ2-7; 9 bases are shared with TRBD2. The CDR3 spans 14 residues. After removal of 4 bases from V and 2 bases from J, the junction contained 3 bases not matched to a gene. CDR1 and CDR2 (germline): KGHSH, LQKENI. This CDR3 reads CASSRSGGPYEQYF. In DNA form, the CDR3 reads TGTGCCAGCTCACGTAGCGGGGGCCCCTACGAGCAGTACTTC.